The clone carrying this T cell receptor beta chain was picked up a small number of times. What it binds is unknown. Primers used in a second PCR of roughly 7 to 11 cycles were a sample-barcoded 5' primer and a J-beta primer mix. Samples each returned at least 3 million CDR3-containing paired-end reads. TCRdb independently ran MiXCR on the 5' RACE reads; one entry per CDR3 protein. The sample records some 1.6 million distinct CDR3 sequences, roughly 32% being singletons. CDR1 and CDR2 from the germline V gene are DFQATT and SNEGSKA (reference sequence). This CDR3 has 11 amino acids. V lost 2 bases, J lost 8 bases, and 9 bases lay in between. The data stem from a study of blood T cells in healthy people across ages. Overall study results and limits: Donors of long life had a larger count of naive CD4+ cells and greater diversity than aged donors.

Total RNA was isolated from each sample in quantities of at least 6 micrograms. The source is a woman in her twenties or thirties in good health. The chain employs TRBV20-1 and TRBJ1-1; D is unresolved. The sequenced sample consisted of blood. The CDR3 is CSARLGVEAFF. For the CDR3, the DNA is TGCAGTGCTAGATTGGGTGTGGAAGCTTTCTTT.